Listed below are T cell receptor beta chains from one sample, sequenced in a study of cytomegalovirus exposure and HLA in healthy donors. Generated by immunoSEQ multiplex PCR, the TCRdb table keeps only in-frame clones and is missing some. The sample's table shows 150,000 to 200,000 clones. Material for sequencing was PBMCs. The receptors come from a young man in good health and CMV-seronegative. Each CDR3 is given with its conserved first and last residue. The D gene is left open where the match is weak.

cdr3_nt: TGCGCCAGCAGCTTGGCGCTAGGGGCCCAAGAGACCCAGTACTTC
cdr3_aa: CASSLALGAQETQYF
v_call: TRBV5-1
d_call: -
j_call: TRBJ2-5

cdr3_nt: TGCGCCAGCAGCTGGACAGGGCAAGTAAACGAGCAGTACTTC
cdr3_aa: CASSWTGQVNEQYF
v_call: TRBV5-1
d_call: TRBD1
j_call: TRBJ2-7

cdr3_nt: TGTGCCTGGAGTCCCGGAAGGAGCTCCTACAATGAGCAGTTCTTC
cdr3_aa: CAWSPGRSSYNEQFF
v_call: TRBV30
d_call: -
j_call: TRBJ2-1

cdr3_nt: TGCGCCAGCAGGGCGGGGGGTGGCGGTGAGCAGTTCTTC
cdr3_aa: CASRAGGGGEQFF
v_call: TRBV10-1
d_call: TRBD2
j_call: TRBJ2-1

cdr3_nt: TGTGCCAGTAGTGTACCGGGGAGCGGGAGGAAGTTCTTC
cdr3_aa: CASSVPGSGRKFF
v_call: TRBV19
d_call: TRBD2
j_call: TRBJ2-1

cdr3_nt: TGCGCCAGCAGTTTGGACAGGGCCCTCTATGGCTACACCTTC
cdr3_aa: CASSLDRALYGYTF
v_call: TRBV10-1
d_call: TRBD1
j_call: TRBJ1-2

cdr3_nt: TGTGCCAGCAGCCGCGGTAGCGGGAGCTCCTACGAGCAGTACTTC
cdr3_aa: CASSRGSGSSYEQYF
v_call: TRBV7-9
d_call: TRBD2
j_call: TRBJ2-7

cdr3_nt: TGTGCCAGCAGCTTTGACAGCGACGAGCAGTACTTC
cdr3_aa: CASSFDSDEQYF
v_call: TRBV28
d_call: -
j_call: TRBJ2-7

cdr3_nt: TGCGCCAGCAGCTTGGCCGTGACACCGGACACTGAAGCTTTCTTT
cdr3_aa: CASSLAVTPDTEAFF
v_call: TRBV5-1
d_call: -
j_call: TRBJ1-1

cdr3_nt: TGTGCCAGCAGGTTAGGGGACAGGGGTAGCACAGATACGCAGTATTTT
cdr3_aa: CASRLGDRGSTDTQYF
v_call: TRBV27
d_call: TRBD1
j_call: TRBJ2-3

cdr3_nt: TGTGCCAGCAGCCCAACAGGGCCCGGCTCTGGAAACACCATATATTTT
cdr3_aa: CASSPTGPGSGNTIYF
v_call: TRBV9
d_call: -
j_call: TRBJ1-3

cdr3_nt: TGTGCCAGCAGCTTAGCGGGAGGTTACGAGCAGTACTTC
cdr3_aa: CASSLAGGYEQYF
v_call: TRBV7-2
d_call: -
j_call: TRBJ2-7

cdr3_nt: TGCGCCAGCAGCTTGGAAGCGGCCTCCTACAATGAGCAGTTCTTC
cdr3_aa: CASSLEAASYNEQFF
v_call: TRBV5-1
d_call: -
j_call: TRBJ2-1

cdr3_nt: TGCGCCAGCACCCCAGGAGGATCAACTAATGAAAAACTGTTTTTT
cdr3_aa: CASTPGGSTNEKLFF
v_call: TRBV5-1
d_call: -
j_call: TRBJ1-4

cdr3_nt: TGTGCCTGGAGGTTGACAGCCGCTAACTATGGCTACACCTTC
cdr3_aa: CAWRLTAANYGYTF
v_call: TRBV30
d_call: -
j_call: TRBJ1-2

cdr3_nt: TGTGCCAGCAGCGGGAGAGGCTCCCACAATTCACCCCTCCACTTT
cdr3_aa: CASSGRGSHNSPLHF
v_call: TRBV9
d_call: -
j_call: TRBJ1-6

cdr3_nt: TGTGCCAGTAGTATAGATCGGGGATATGGCTACACCTTC
cdr3_aa: CASSIDRGYGYTF
v_call: TRBV19
d_call: -
j_call: TRBJ1-2

cdr3_nt: TGCGCCAGCAGCCAACTTACGACTAGCTCCTACAATGAGCAGTTCTTC
cdr3_aa: CASSQLTTSSYNEQFF
v_call: TRBV4-1
d_call: -
j_call: TRBJ2-1